The clone carrying this T cell receptor beta chain was recorded many times. The hyperthyroidism was newly diagnosed and had lasted under 2 months; the patients were aged 18 to 65. Patients were excluded because of uncontrolled infection, other autoimmune disease, pregnancy or lactation. It was RNA transcripts that yielded the amplified TCR beta CDR3 regions. A first-round RT-PCR of the TCR CDR3 used the HTBI primer set. Each CDR3 protein gets one entry after TCRdb re-called the multiplex PCR reads with MiXCR. The data contain roughly 170,000 distinct CDR3 sequences, over 15% of them singletons. This specimen comes from a study of T cells in Graves' hyperthyroidism and ophthalmopathy. V dropped 3 bases and J dropped 7 bases, with 7 bases sitting between them. This CDR3 region has 11 residues. Germline V gives CDR1 MDHEN, CDR2 SYDVKM.

The sequenced material came from blood. This chain joins TRBV28 and TRBJ2-7; no clear D gene. This receptor was taken from a woman between 50 and 59 years old with Graves' hyperthyroidism. CDR3 nucleotides: TGTGCCAGCAGTTTCGGAAAAGAGCAGTACTTC. This gives the protein CASSFGKEQYF. The whole variable domain, remainder taken from reference TRBV28 and TRBJ2-7, is DVKVTQSSRYLVKRTGEKVFLECVQDMDHENMFWYRQDPGLGLRLIYFSYDVKMKEKGDIPEGYSVSREKKERFSLILESASTNQTSMYLCASSFGKEQYFGPGTRLTVT.